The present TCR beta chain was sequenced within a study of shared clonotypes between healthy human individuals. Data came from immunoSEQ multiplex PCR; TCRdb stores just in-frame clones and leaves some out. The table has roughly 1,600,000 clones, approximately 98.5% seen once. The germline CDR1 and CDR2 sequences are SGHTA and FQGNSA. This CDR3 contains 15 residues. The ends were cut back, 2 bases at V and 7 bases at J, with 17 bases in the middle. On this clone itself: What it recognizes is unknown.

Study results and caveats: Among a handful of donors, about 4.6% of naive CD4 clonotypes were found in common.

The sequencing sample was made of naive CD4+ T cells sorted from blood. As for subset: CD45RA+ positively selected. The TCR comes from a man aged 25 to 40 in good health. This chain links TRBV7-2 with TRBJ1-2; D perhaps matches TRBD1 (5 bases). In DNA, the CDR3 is TGTGCCAGCAGCTTAAATGGAGGGGTCAGGGCTGGCTACACCTTC. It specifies CASSLNGGVRAGYTF.